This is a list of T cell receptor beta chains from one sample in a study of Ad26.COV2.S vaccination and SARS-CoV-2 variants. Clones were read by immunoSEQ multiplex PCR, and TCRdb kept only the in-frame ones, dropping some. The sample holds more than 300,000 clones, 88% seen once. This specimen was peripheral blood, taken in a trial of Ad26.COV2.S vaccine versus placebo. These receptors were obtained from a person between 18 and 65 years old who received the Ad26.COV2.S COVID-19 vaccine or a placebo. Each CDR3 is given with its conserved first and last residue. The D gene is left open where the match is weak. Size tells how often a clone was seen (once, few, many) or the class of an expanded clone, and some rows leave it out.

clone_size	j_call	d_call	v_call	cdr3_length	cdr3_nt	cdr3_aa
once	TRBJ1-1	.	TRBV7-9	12	TGTGCCAGCAGTCTAGGGTATACTGAAGCTTTCTTT	CASSLGYTEAFF
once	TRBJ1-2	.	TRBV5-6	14	TGTGCCAGCAGCTTGGGAGGTCCCTTGTCAGGCTACACCTTC	CASSLGGPLSGYTF
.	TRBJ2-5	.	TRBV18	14	TGTGCCAGCTCACCTCCCGGGGCCATAGAGACCCAGTACTTC	CASSPPGAIETQYF
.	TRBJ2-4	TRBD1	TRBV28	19	TGTGCCAGCAGTTTAGGGGACAGGAGGAGTCGGTTGGGCAAAAACATTCAGTACTTC	CASSLGDRRSRLGKNIQYF
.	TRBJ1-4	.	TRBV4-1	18	TGCGCCAGCAGCCAAGGGACGGCAGGGAATCACCCTCAAGAAAAACTGTTTTTT	CASSQGTAGNHPQEKLFF
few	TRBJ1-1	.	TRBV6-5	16	TGTGCCAGCAGTTACCTCGAGGGGGTCTATAACACTGAAGCTTTCTTT	CASSYLEGVYNTEAFF
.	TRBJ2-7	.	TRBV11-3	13	TGTGCCAGCAGCCGAGGGGACGCCCGCGAGCAGTACTTC	CASSRGDAREQYF
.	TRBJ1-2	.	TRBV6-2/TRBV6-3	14	TGTGCCAGCAGTTTCCGGACAGAATCCTATGGCTACACCTTC	CASSFRTESYGYTF
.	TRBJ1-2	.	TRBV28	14	TGTGCCAGCAGCCTTCCCCACTCATTTCAAAGCTACACCTTC	CASSLPHSFQSYTF
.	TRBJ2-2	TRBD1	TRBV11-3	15	TGTGCCAGCAACCAAGGACAGGGTTCAGGCGGGGAGCTGTTTTTT	CASNQGQGSGGELFF
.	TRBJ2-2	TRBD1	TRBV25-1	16	TGTGCCAGCAGTGAGTCCCGACAGGGGCTCAACGGGGAGCTGTTTTTT	CASSESRQGLNGELFF
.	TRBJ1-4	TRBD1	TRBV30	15	TGTGCCTGGAGTGATTTAACAGGGGGTATCGAAAAACTGTTTTTT	CAWSDLTGGIEKLFF
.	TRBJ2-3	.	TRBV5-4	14	TGTGCCAGCAGCTCAGTCGACAGAGCAGATACGCAGTATTTT	CASSSVDRADTQYF
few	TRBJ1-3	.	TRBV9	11	TGTGCCAGCAGCACGCAGGGGACCATATATTTT	CASSTQGTIYF
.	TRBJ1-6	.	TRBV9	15	TGTGCCAGCAGCCTGTGGGGAGAATCCAATTCACCCCTCCACTTT	CASSLWGESNSPLHF
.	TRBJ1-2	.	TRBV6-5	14	TGTGCCAGCACGCTGCTCGGCGGGGACTATGGCTACACCTTC	CASTLLGGDYGYTF
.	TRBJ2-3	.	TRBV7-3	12	TGTGCCAGCAGCTCGACTCCAGATACGCAGTATTTT	CASSSTPDTQYF
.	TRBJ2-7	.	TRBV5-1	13	TGCGCCAGCAGCTTGGCCGGGGCATGGGAGCAGTACTTC	CASSLAGAWEQYF
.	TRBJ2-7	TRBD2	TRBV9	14	TGTGCCAGCAGCGGGACTAGCGGGAGGCACGAGCAGTACTTC	CASSGTSGRHEQYF
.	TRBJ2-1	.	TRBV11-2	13	TGTGCCAGCAGCTACTGGACCCTCAATGAGCAGTTCTTC	CASSYWTLNEQFF
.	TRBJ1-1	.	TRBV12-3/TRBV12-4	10	TGTGCCACCAAGAACACTGAAGCTTTCTTT	CATKNTEAFF
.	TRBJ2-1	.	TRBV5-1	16	TGCGCCAGCAGCTTGGGGGGGACCATCTCCTACAATGAGCAGTTCTTC	CASSLGGTISYNEQFF
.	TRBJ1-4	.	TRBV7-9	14	TGTGCCAGCAGCTCTACACGAGGGTTCGAAAAACTGTTTTTT	CASSSTRGFEKLFF
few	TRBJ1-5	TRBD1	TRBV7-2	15	TGTGCCAGCAGCCCTCCAGGGGGCTTACATCAGCCCCAGCATTTT	CASSPPGGLHQPQHF
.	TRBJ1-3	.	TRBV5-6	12	TGTGCCAGCAGCTTGTTGGAAAACACCATATATTTT	CASSLLENTIYF
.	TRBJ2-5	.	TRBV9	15	TGTGCCAGCAGCGTAGGGGGCAGCTACCAAGAGACCCAGTACTTC	CASSVGGSYQETQYF
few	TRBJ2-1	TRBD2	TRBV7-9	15	TGTGCCAGCAGCTTGTTAGCGGGAGTTGACAATGAGCAGTTCTTC	CASSLLAGVDNEQFF
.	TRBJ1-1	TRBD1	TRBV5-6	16	TGTGCCAGCAGCTTGGGACAGGGGCGAATTGAGACTGAAGCTTTCTTT	CASSLGQGRIETEAFF
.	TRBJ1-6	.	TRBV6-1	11	TGTGCCAGCAGTGAGGGACCGTCCCTCCACTTT	CASSEGPSLHF
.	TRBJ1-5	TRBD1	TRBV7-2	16	TGTGCCAGCAGCTACCTGGGACAGGGATTCCCTCAGCCCCAGCATTTT	CASSYLGQGFPQPQHF
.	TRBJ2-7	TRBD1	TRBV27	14	TGTGCCAGCAGTATAGGACAGGGGTCCTACGAGCAGTACTTC	CASSIGQGSYEQYF
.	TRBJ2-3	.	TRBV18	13	TGTGCCAGCTCACCGGGCGGCGTGGATACGCAGTATTTT	CASSPGGVDTQYF
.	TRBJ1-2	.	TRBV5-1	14	TGCGCCAGCAGCCTGGAGACACTATACTATGGCTACACCTTC	CASSLETLYYGYTF
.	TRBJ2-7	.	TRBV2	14	TGTGCCAGCAGTGAGGGTACGGGCAGCAACGAGCAGTACTTC	CASSEGTGSNEQYF
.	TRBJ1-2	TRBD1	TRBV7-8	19	TGTGCCAGCAGCTTAGTACTAGGGGACAGGGGACATTTCGACTATGGCTACACCTTC	CASSLVLGDRGHFDYGYTF
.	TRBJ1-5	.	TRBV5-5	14	TGTGCCAGCAGCCAGGATCCGGGCAATCAGCCCCAGCATTTT	CASSQDPGNQPQHF
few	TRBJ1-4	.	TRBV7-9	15	TGTGCCAGCAGCTTAGTTGGTGCAACTAATGAAAAACTGTTTTTT	CASSLVGATNEKLFF
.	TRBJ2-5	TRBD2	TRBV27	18	TGTGCCAGCAGCAAACTAATGACTAGCGGGGGCCCCTTGTGGACCCAGTACTTC	CASSKLMTSGGPLWTQYF
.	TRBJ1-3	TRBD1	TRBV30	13	TGTGCCTTTACAGGGGGATCTGGAAACACCATATATTTT	CAFTGGSGNTIYF
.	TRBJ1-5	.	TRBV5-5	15	TGTGCCAGCAGCTTTTCCGGTAATAGCAATCAGCCCCAGCATTTT	CASSFSGNSNQPQHF
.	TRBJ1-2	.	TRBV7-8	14	TGTGCCAGCACCAAGGGCCGGGAGATGCGGGGCTACACCTTC	CASTKGREMRGYTF
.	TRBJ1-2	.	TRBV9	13	TGTGCCAGCAGCGTTACCACAGGCCTTGGTTACACCTTC	CASSVTTGLGYTF
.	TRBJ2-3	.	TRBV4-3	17	TGCGCCAGCAGCCAAGCGAGGGGGGGGCAGGACACAGATACGCAGTATTTT	CASSQARGGQDTDTQYF
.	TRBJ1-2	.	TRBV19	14	TGTGCCACCCGGGGGGCAGGCGGGGACTATGGCTACACCTTC	CATRGAGGDYGYTF
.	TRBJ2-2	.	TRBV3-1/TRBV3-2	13	TGTGCCAGCAGCCTCCTCCGGGCCGGGGAGCTGTTTTTT	CASSLLRAGELFF
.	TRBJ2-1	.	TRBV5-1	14	TGCGCCAGCACCCCAACACAGGGAAATAATGAGCAGTTCTTC	CASTPTQGNNEQFF
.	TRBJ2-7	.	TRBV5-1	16	TGCGCCAGCAGCTTGGTTTTTCGGGGGCAACCCTACGAGCAGTACTTC	CASSLVFRGQPYEQYF
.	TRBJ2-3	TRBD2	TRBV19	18	TGTGCCAGTAGTTCAACTAGCGGGGGGTTTAGGAGCACAGATACGCAGTATTTT	CASSSTSGGFRSTDTQYF
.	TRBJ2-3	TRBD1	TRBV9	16	TGTGCCAGCAGCAGATGGACAGGGGGATTATTGGATACGCAGTATTTT	CASSRWTGGLLDTQYF
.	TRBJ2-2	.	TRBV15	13	TGTGCCACAAGGACTGCTACGTGGGGGGAGCTGTTTTTT	CATRTATWGELFF
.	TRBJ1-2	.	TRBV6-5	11	TGTGCCAGCAGGGCTCTTGATGGCTACACCTTC	CASRALDGYTF